One TCR beta chain is described in this entry. In germline, CDR1 is SGHTA, CDR2 FQGNSA. The CDR3 runs to 13 residues. V was shortened by 8 bases and J by 3 bases, with 13 bases between the two germline ends. These data are taken from a study of control samples from healthy donors and cancer patients. Sequencing used immunoSEQ multiplex PCR; TCRdb keeps in-frame clones, though not all of them. The profile covers 200,000 or so clones, with roughly 94% appearing a single time and about 1.4% taken by the ten largest. The sequence came from a man aged 45 to 65 in good health. The chain uses TRBV7-2 and TRBJ1-2; no clear D gene. Sequenced sample: blood. The CDR3 DNA reads TGTGCCAGCTCTCAAGGCAGCCACTATGGCTACACCTTC. This sequence encodes CASSQGSHYGYTF.